The sequence of this TCR beta chain was determined in a study of blood T cell repertoires in COVID-19. V lost 0 bases, J lost 7 bases, and 17 bases lay in between. CDR1 SGHRS and CDR2 YFSETQ come from the germline V gene. The CDR3 runs 15 residues. TCRdb's copy holds only in-frame clones and misses some; the assay was immunoSEQ multiplex PCR. The sample contains more than 350,000 clones, more than 75% of which appear only once. V usage is TRBV5-1 and J usage is TRBJ2-7, with D perhaps TRBD2 (6 bases). The sequencing sample was made of peripheral blood. The sequence came from a woman in her thirties with COVID-19, enrolled during active disease. The CDR3 here is CASSLAAAAGREQYF. The CDR3 bases are TGCGCCAGCAGCTTGGCCGCGGCAGCTGGGAGGGAGCAGTACTTC.